The rows below give T cell receptor beta chains drawn from one sample of a study of identical twins. TCRdb re-analysed the 5' RACE reads in MiXCR, keeping a single row per CDR3 protein. Seen here are roughly 720,000 distinct CDR3 sequences, around a sixth observed once, and the top ten hold around 13%. Another study also made use of these data, one on T cells expressing NK-cell markers.

Sequenced input: PBMCs. These receptors were taken from a woman aged 18-29 years in good health. The CDR3 runs from the conserved cysteine through the conserved F or W. D genes are given only for firm matches. Size is omitted from some rows. Given values are once, few, many or a class for expanded clones.

V	size	D	J	CDR3	DNA
TRBV15	few	-	TRBJ1-1	CATSRDFYTEAFF	TGTGCCACCAGCAGAGATTTCTACACTGAAGCTTTCTTT
TRBV9	-	-	TRBJ2-5	CASSGAPQETQYF	TGTGCCAGCAGCGGAGCCCCACAAGAGACCCAGTACTTC
TRBV12-3/TRBV12-4	few	-	TRBJ2-2	CASSLVGAPSNTGELFF	TGTGCCAGCAGTTTAGTCGGGGCCCCTTCGAACACCGGGGAGCTGTTTTTT
TRBV20-1	few	-	TRBJ2-1	CSVAEQFF	TGCAGTGTAGCTGAGCAGTTCTTC
TRBV11-1	-	-	TRBJ2-1	CASSLAKGGPLFSYNEQFF	TGTGCCAGCAGCTTAGCGAAGGGGGGGCCTCTTTTCTCCTACAATGAGCAGTTCTTC
TRBV6-5	-	TRBD2	TRBJ2-7	CASTFAAGAYEQYF	TGTGCCAGCACTTTCGCGGCGGGGGCCTACGAGCAGTACTTC
TRBV7-2	-	-	TRBJ2-3	CASSYPYADTQYF	TGTGCCAGCAGCTACCCGTATGCAGATACGCAGTATTTT
TRBV20-1	-	-	TRBJ1-1	CSARGPATEAFF	TGCAGTGCTAGGGGGCCGGCCACTGAAGCTTTCTTT
TRBV2	-	TRBD2	TRBJ2-1	CASKTSGPEQFF	TGTGCCAGCAAAACTAGCGGGCCCGAGCAGTTCTTC
TRBV20-1	few	-	TRBJ2-1	CSASSPTGGLGEQFF	TGCAGTGCTAGCTCTCCTACGGGGGGCCTCGGTGAGCAGTTCTTC
TRBV12-3/TRBV12-4	many	TRBD1	TRBJ1-4	CASSPGQGNEKLFF	TGTGCCAGCAGCCCGGGACAGGGTAATGAAAAACTGTTTTTT
TRBV11-2	many	-	TRBJ2-5	CASSFFGETQYF	TGTGCCAGCAGCTTTTTTGGGGAGACCCAGTACTTC
TRBV11-2	few	TRBD2	TRBJ2-1	CATQQPSDPGLRGSFF	TGTGCCACGCAGCAGCCCTCCGATCCGGGACTACGAGGTAGTTTCTTC
TRBV5-1	-	-	TRBJ2-7	CASLVGKLDEQYF	TGCGCCAGCCTCGTGGGGAAACTAGACGAGCAGTACTTC
TRBV12-3/TRBV12-4	-	TRBD1	TRBJ1-1	CASRDQGVSAFF	TGTGCCAGCAGGGACCAGGGGGTGTCAGCTTTCTTT
TRBV2	-	TRBD2	TRBJ2-7	CASKTSGGKYEQYF	TGTGCCAGCAAAACTAGCGGGGGAAAATACGAGCAGTACTTC
TRBV20-1	few	-	TRBJ2-1	CSAGTHSYNEQFF	TGCAGTGCAGGGACTCACTCCTACAATGAGCAGTTCTTC
TRBV7-2	few	-	TRBJ2-1	CASSLGFVRGNEQFF	TGTGCCAGCAGCTTAGGATTCGTGAGGGGGAATGAGCAGTTCTTC
TRBV20-1	-	TRBD1	TRBJ2-5	CSARATPGQGVKETQYF	TGCAGTGCTAGGGCGACTCCGGGACAGGGTGTTAAGGAGACCCAGTACTTC
TRBV5-1	-	TRBD1	TRBJ2-2	CASSLATGPNTGELFF	TGCGCCAGCAGCTTGGCGACAGGGCCGAACACCGGGGAGCTGTTTTTT
TRBV5-1	few	-	TRBJ2-1	CASSLDRPPRNEQFF	TGCGCCAGCAGCTTGGATCGTCCTCCGCGGAATGAGCAGTTCTTC
TRBV20-1	-	-	TRBJ2-7	CSASRQSSYEQYF	TGCAGTGCTAGTAGGCAGTCCTCCTACGAGCAGTACTTC
TRBV3-1	-	-	TRBJ2-5	CATRGQETQYF	TGTGCCACACGCGGTCAAGAGACCCAGTACTTC
TRBV19	once	-	TRBJ1-2	CATARQDGDYGYTF	TGTGCCACCGCCCGACAGGACGGGGACTATGGCTACACCTTC
TRBV29-1	few	-	TRBJ1-2	CSVPQVGHKDGYTF	TGCAGCGTTCCTCAAGTCGGACATAAGGATGGCTACACCTTC
TRBV7-6	-	-	TRBJ2-1	CASSLERDGEVQFF	TGTGCCAGCAGCTTAGAAAGGGACGGGGAGGTTCAGTTCTTC
TRBV29-1	-	TRBD1	TRBJ1-2	CSVLNQGASGYTF	TGCAGCGTTTTGAACCAGGGGGCGTCTGGCTACACCTTC
TRBV7-8	-	-	TRBJ2-7	CASSPPAPKSNWEQYF	TGTGCCAGCAGCCCCCCGGCACCAAAGTCCAACTGGGAGCAGTACTTC
TRBV20-1	many	-	TRBJ2-7	CSASSSGAYEQYF	TGCAGTGCTAGCTCCAGCGGAGCCTACGAGCAGTACTTC
TRBV7-7	-	-	TRBJ2-2	CASSLDRLSFANTGELFF	TGTGCTAGCAGCTTAGACAGGCTGAGCTTCGCGAACACCGGGGAGCTGTTTTTT
TRBV5-1	-	-	TRBJ2-7	CASSLGGASHEQYF	TGCGCCAGCAGCTTGGGGGGTGCGTCCCACGAGCAGTACTTC
TRBV11-2	few	-	TRBJ2-7	CASSSRTSYEQYF	TGTGCCAGCAGCTCAAGGACCTCCTACGAGCAGTACTTC
TRBV7-6	-	-	TRBJ2-1	CASSPAPLGERVF	TGTGCCAGCAGCCCAGCTCCACTAGGCGAGCGAGTCTTC
TRBV7-6	many	-	TRBJ1-2	CASSSGVGSANYGYTF	TGTGCCAGCAGCTCGGGTGTGGGGTCAGCTAACTATGGCTACACCTTC
TRBV7-9	few	TRBD2	TRBJ2-1	CASSLGVGGRENEQFF	TGTGCCAGCAGCTTGGGGGTAGGCGGGAGAGAGAATGAGCAGTTCTTC
TRBV27	once	-	TRBJ2-7	CASSLISAVSYEQYF	TGTGCCAGCAGTTTGATTTCGGCGGTCTCCTACGAGCAGTACTTC
TRBV20-1	once	TRBD1	TRBJ1-1	CSANTGTGPEAFF	TGCAGTGCTAATACCGGGACAGGGCCTGAAGCTTTCTTT
TRBV11-2	few	-	TRBJ2-3	CASSPPGSDTQYF	TGTGCCAGCAGCCCACCGGGGTCAGATACGCAGTATTTT
TRBV29-1	few	-	TRBJ2-3	CSVDSASGTQYF	TGCAGCGTTGACTCAGCCTCGGGTACGCAGTATTTT
TRBV12-3/TRBV12-4	many	-	TRBJ2-2	CASIFSAGMNTGELFF	TGTGCCAGCATCTTTAGTGCCGGGATGAACACCGGGGAGCTGTTTTTT